This T cell receptor (beta chain) was captured by sequencing in a study of technical replicates of blood from a few donors (dated 2017 in TCRdb). Only one count was recorded for this clone. Its antigen specificity is not known. No qualities accompany the bases; no much larger clone lies one base away. The germline V gene provides CDR1 MNHEY and CDR2 SVGAGI. V is reduced by 6 bases and J by 0 bases, leaving a spacing of 13 bases between them. From the cysteine up to the phenylalanine, the CDR3 has a length of 15 residues. Just the 45-base CDR3 DNA is kept, in frame starting at base 1. Libraries came from the immunoSEQ multiplex PCR assay. TCRdb provides this immuneACCESS table in a form limited to in-frame rearrangements. Some clones are lacking; in checked studies, under half of them reflect an unresolved V gene, and why the rest are absent is not known. Here the sample has tens of thousands of clones; roughly 98% occur a single time. The ten largest account for about 0.16% of the sample.

Sequenced input: T cells isolated from PBMCs. The TCR sequence derives from a human donor in good health. This receptor chain uses TRBV6-5 and TRBJ2-3, and possibly TRBD1, on 6 matching bases. The sequenced DNA is TGTGCCAGCAGCTCCCCGGGACACAGCACAGATACGCAGTATTTT. Protein translation: CASSSPGHSTDTQYF.